The rows below give T cell receptor beta chains drawn from one sample of a study of neurological immune-mediated disorders. TCRdb independently ran MiXCR on the 5' RACE reads; one entry per CDR3 protein. The sample holds tens of thousands of distinct CDR3 sequences, approximately 4% seen once. Sequenced: PBMCs. Every receptor here comes from a woman between 45 and 65 years old with multiple sclerosis. Each CDR3 is given with its conserved first and last residue. A D gene is named only where the DNA matches it firmly. The size entry is marked missing in some rows and otherwise reads once, few, many or a size class.

clone_size | d_call | j_call | v_call | cdr3_nt | cdr3_aa
many | - | TRBJ1-1 | TRBV29-1 | TGCAGCGTTGACCGGGCCATGAACACTGAAGCTTTCTTT | CSVDRAMNTEAFF
- | - | TRBJ1-3 | TRBV3-1 | TGTGACAGCAGCAAACTTGGAAACACCATATATTTT | CDSSKLGNTIYF
many | TRBD2 | TRBJ2-2 | TRBV5-1 | TGCGCCAGCAGCTTGGTAGCGGGGGCCAACACCGGGGAGCTGTTTTTT | CASSLVAGANTGELFF
many | - | TRBJ1-6 | TRBV20-1 | TGCAGTGCTCTAGGGGGGGGGGCGAAGGATTCACCCCTCCACTTT | CSALGGGAKDSPLHF
many | TRBD1 | TRBJ1-2 | TRBV6-1 | TGTGCCAGCACCCCAGGGGGGGCCGGTGGCTACACCTTC | CASTPGGAGGYTF
many | - | TRBJ2-1 | TRBV15 | TGTGCCACCAGCAGAGATCCGGCGGACAATGAGCAGTTCTTC | CATSRDPADNEQFF
- | TRBD1 | TRBJ1-1 | TRBV10-3 | TGTGCCATCATGTTCAGGGGGGCCTCAGGAAACACTGAAGCTTTCTTT | CAIMFRGASGNTEAFF
many | TRBD1 | TRBJ1-6 | TRBV5-1 | TGCGCCAGCAGCTTGAGCGCAGGGGGTCATGTTTCACCCCTCCACTTT | CASSLSAGGHVSPLHF
many | - | TRBJ1-5 | TRBV5-1 | TGCGCCAGCAGCTTGGGGGAAGAGGGCAATCAGCCCCAGCATTTT | CASSLGEEGNQPQHF
many | - | TRBJ1-1 | TRBV3-1 | TGTGCCAGCAGCTTCCGGGGATCTATGAACACTGAAGCTTTCTTT | CASSFRGSMNTEAFF
many | TRBD2 | TRBJ2-5 | TRBV5-1 | TGCGCCAGCAGCCTATCTAGCGGTGGTGAGACCCAGTACTTC | CASSLSSGGETQYF
many | - | TRBJ2-7 | TRBV7-2 | TGTGCCAGCAGCTTAGGACGGAGCCCCTACGAGCAGTACTTC | CASSLGRSPYEQYF
many | TRBD2 | TRBJ2-2 | TRBV7-2 | TGTGCCGGCTCATCTTCGGCGGGAGGCACCGGGGAGCTGTTTTTT | CAGSSSAGGTGELFF
many | - | TRBJ2-1 | TRBV18 | TGTGCCAGCTCATTCGGAATCCGCGCCTATGTGGATGAGCAGTTCTTC | CASSFGIRAYVDEQFF
many | TRBD2 | TRBJ2-3 | TRBV12-3/TRBV12-4 | TGTGCCAGCACCCCGATAGCGGGGGGACGGGATACGCAGTATTTT | CASTPIAGGRDTQYF
many | - | TRBJ1-1 | TRBV20-1 | TGCAGTGCTCGGAGGGGAACGGCTGAAGCTTTCTTT | CSARRGTAEAFF
many | - | TRBJ2-7 | TRBV27 | TGTGCCAGCAGTTTAGACCTAACCTACGAGCAGTACTTC | CASSLDLTYEQYF
many | - | TRBJ2-2 | TRBV12-3/TRBV12-4 | TGTGCCAGCAGCCGGGGCTTTCCCGGGGAGCTGTTTTTT | CASSRGFPGELFF
many | TRBD1 | TRBJ1-4 | TRBV5-1 | TGCGCCAGCAGCCCACTGCCGGGACAGTGGAATGAAAAACTGTTTTTT | CASSPLPGQWNEKLFF